This T cell receptor beta chain was obtained from a study of OX40 agonist ivuxolimab in advanced cancers. Study details: The study treated patients with ivuxolimab, an agonistic anti-OX40 (CD134) antibody. The group had a mean age of around 60 years, ranged from roughly 23 to 85, and was around 82% male.

Regarding this clone: Its antigen is not identified.

Trimming took off 4 bases at V and 13 bases at J, with 12 bases between the two ends. The CDR3 covers 11 residues. CDR1 and CDR2 (germline): SGDLS, YYNGEE. The study's findings and limits: Clones of CD4+ and CD8+ blood T cells grew by week 6 at doses of 0.1 to 3.0 mg/kg.

Data came from immunoSEQ multiplex PCR; TCRdb stores just in-frame clones and leaves some out. The table records about 12,000 clones, 84% of them present only once. Here the sequenced sample was CD4+ or CD8+ T cells sorted from blood, taken in a trial of the OX40 agonist ivuxolimab. The rearrangement links TRBV9 to TRBJ2-1; possibly TRBD2 for D (6 bases). This clonotype was sampled from an adult with an advanced solid tumor such as melanoma, head and neck, liver or kidney cancer. DNA for the CDR3: TGTGCCAGCAGCCTCCGGGAGAATCAGTTCTTC. Amino acid sequence: CASSLRENQFF.